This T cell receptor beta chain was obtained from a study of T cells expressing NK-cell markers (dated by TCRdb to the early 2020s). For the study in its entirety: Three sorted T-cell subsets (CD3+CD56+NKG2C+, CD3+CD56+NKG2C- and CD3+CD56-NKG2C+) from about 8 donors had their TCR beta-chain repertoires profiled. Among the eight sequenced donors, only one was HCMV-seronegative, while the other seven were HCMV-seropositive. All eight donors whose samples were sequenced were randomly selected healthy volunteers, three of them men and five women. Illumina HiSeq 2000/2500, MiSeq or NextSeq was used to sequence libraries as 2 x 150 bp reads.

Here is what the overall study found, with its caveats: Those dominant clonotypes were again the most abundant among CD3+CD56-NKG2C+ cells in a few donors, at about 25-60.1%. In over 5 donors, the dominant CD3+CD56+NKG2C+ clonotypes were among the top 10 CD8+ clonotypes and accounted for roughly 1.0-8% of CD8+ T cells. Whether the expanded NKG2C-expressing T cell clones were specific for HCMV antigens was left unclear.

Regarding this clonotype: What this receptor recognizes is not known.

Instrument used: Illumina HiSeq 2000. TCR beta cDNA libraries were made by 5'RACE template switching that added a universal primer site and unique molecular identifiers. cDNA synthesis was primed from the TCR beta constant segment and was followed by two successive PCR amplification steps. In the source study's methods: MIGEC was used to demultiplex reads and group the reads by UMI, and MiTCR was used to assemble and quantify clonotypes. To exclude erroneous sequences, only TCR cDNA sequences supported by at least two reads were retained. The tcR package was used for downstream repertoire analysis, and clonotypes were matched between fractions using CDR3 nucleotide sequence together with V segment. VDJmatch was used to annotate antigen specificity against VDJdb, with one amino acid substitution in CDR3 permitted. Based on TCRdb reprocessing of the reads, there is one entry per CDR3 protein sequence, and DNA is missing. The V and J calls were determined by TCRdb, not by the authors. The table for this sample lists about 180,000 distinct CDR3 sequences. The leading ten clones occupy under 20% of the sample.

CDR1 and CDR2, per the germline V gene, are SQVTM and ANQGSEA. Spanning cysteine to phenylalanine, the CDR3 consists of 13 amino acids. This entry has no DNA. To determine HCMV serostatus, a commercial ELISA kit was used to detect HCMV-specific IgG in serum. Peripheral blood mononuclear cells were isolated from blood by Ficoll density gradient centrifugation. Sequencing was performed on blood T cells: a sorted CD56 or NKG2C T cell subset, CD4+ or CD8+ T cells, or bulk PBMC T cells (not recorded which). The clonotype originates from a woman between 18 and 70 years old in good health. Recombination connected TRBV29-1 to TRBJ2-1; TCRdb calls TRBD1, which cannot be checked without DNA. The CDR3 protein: CSVEADRYNEQFF.